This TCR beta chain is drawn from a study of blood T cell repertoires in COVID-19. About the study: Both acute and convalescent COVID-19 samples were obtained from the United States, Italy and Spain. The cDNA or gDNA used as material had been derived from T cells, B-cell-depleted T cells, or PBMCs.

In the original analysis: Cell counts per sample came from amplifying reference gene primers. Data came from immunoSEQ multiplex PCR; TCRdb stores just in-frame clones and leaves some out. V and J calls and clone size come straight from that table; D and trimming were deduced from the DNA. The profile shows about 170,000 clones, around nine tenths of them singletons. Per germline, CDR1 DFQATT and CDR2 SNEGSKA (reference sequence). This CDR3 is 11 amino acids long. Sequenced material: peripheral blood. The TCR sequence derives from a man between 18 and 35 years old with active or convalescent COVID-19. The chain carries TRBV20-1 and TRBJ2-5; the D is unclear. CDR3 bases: TGCTCCTCGGTCCCCGGAGAGACCCAGTACTTC. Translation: CSSVPGETQYF.